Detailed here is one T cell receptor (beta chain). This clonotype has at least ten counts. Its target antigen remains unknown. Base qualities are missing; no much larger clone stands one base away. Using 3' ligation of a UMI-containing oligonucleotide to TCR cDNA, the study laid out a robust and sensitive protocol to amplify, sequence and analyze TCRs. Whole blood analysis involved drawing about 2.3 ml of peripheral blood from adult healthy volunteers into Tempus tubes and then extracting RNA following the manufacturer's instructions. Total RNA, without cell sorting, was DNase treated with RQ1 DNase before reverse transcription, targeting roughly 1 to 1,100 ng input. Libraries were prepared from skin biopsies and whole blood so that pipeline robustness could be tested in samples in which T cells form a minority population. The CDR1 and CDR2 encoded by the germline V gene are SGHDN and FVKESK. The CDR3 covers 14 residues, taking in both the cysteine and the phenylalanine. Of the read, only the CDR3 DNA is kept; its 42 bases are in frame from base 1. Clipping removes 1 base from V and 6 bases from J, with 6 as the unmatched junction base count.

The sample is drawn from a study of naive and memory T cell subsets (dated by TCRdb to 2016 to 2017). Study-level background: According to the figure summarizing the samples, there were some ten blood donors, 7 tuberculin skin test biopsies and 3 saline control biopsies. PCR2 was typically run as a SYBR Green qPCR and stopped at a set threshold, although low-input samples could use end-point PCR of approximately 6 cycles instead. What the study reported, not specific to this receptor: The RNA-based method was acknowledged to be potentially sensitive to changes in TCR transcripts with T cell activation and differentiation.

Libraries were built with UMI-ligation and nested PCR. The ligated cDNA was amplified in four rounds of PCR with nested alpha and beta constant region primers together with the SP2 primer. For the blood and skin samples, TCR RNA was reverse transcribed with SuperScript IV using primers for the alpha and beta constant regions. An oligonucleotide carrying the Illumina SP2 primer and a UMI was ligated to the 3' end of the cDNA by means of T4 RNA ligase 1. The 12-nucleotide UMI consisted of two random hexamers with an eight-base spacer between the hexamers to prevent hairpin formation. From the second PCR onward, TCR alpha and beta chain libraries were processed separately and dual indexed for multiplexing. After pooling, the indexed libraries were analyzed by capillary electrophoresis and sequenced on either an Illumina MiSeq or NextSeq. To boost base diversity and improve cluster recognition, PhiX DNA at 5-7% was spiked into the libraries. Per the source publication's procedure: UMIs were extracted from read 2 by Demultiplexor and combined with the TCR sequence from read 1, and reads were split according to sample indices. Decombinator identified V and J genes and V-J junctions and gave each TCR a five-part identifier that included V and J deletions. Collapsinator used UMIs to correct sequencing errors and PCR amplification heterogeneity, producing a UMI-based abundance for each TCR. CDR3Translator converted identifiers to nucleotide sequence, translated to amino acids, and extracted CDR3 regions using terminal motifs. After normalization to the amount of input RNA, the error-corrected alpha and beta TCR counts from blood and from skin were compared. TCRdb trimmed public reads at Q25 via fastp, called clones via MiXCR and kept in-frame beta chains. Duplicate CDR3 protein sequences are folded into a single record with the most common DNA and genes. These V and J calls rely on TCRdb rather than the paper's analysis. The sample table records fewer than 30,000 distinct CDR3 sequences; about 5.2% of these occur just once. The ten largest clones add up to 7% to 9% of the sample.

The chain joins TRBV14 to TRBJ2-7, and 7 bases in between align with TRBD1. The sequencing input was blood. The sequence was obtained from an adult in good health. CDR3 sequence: CASSQVDRATEQYF. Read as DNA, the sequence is TGTGCCAGCAGCCAAGTAGACAGGGCGACCGAGCAGTACTTC.